The 14 T cell receptor beta chains reported below all come from one sample, sequenced in a study of T cell repertoires in cytomegalovirus infection. TCRdb recomputed calls from the reads with MiXCR, one row per CDR3 protein. The data contain hundreds of thousands of distinct CDR3 sequences, 20% to 25% of them singletons. Source material: CD8+ T cells from PBMCs. The receptors were gathered from a human donor in good health (CMV status not recorded). Some clones in this sample may be carry-over from other donors' samples.

Remarks on this clonotype: Just one base apart from a much larger clone, this may be a read error. This rearrangement joins TRBV7-2 to TRBJ2-1, with D perhaps assigned TRBD1 or TRBD2 (6 bases each). Germline CDR1 and CDR2: SGHTA and FQGNSA. Trimming left V 6 bases short and J 0 bases short, with 12 bases between. The CDR3 is 15 amino acids. CDR3 sequence: CASSGGQISYNEQFF. In DNA, the CDR3 is TGTGCCAGCAGTGGGGGGCAAATCTCCTACAATGAGCAGTTCTTC.

This sequence joins TRBV20-1 and TRBJ1-6, with D possibly TRBD1 on 5 matching bases. Germline V gene sequence: CDR1 DFQATT, CDR2 SNEGSKA (reference sequence). V was pared by 0 bases and J by 9 bases, with 18 bases between. The CDR3 spans 16 residues. The CDR3 region is CSARDGGPQGGSPLHF. DNA for the CDR3: TGCAGTGCTAGAGATGGGGGACCTCAGGGTGGTTCACCCCTCCACTTT.

This clonotype was seen only a few times. The rearrangement joins TRBV14 to TRBJ2-5, with 7 bases fitting TRBD1. The ends lost 5 bases at V and 5 bases at J; junction bases unmatched: 8. CDR1 is SGHDN, CDR2 FVKESK, per germline. This CDR3 comprises 14 residues. As DNA, the CDR3 is TGTGCCAGCAGCAAAGTGGGACAGACGGAGACCCAGTACTTC. Its translation is CASSKVGQTETQYF. Full variable domain (missing parts from reference TRBV14 and TRBJ2-5): EAGVTQFPSHSVIEKGQTVTLRCDPISGHDNLYWYRRVMGKEIKFLLHFVKESKQDESGMPNNRFLAERTGGTYSTLKVQPAELEDSGVYFCASSKVGQTETQYFGPGTRLLVL.

This clonotype was counted at least ten times. The chain carries TRBV5-1 and TRBJ1-1; 7 bases are a match to TRBD1. The CDR3 consists of 13 residues. The V gene end was trimmed by 6 bases and the J gene end by 1 base; junction bases not matched to a gene: 3. Germline V gene lookup returns CDR1 SGHRS and CDR2 YFSETQ. The CDR3 DNA reads TGCGCCAGCACCCGACAGGGGAACACTGAAGCTTTCTTT. As protein: CASTRQGNTEAFF. Using reference TRBV5-1 and TRBJ1-1 for the parts outside the CDR3, the full variable domain is KAGVTQTPRYLIKTRGQQVTLSCSPISGHRSVSWYQQTPGQGLQFLFEYFSETQRNKGNFPGRFSGRQFSNSRSEMNVSTLELGDSALYLCASTRQGNTEAFFGQGTRLTVV.

V gene TRBV29-1 combines with J gene TRBJ2-1; unclear D gene. Germline lookup yields CDR1 SQVTM and CDR2 ANQGSEA. The V end was cut by 3 bases, the J end by 10 bases, with 7 bases between. CDR3 length: 10 amino acids. The CDR3 DNA reads TGCAGCGTTGAGTTTGGGGAGCAGTTCTTC. Translating it yields CSVEFGEQFF.

CDR3 bases: TGTGCCAGCAGTCTTACAGGGGCGGATCAGCCCCAGCATTTT. It codes for CASSLTGADQPQHF. The chain uses TRBV28 and TRBJ1-5, with 7 positions matching TRBD1. The V gene end was trimmed by 5 bases and the J gene end by 5 bases; junction bases not matched to a gene: 6. Per germline, CDR1 MDHEN and CDR2 SYDVKM. The CDR3 runs to 14 residues.

This clonotype was recorded a few times. This chain joins TRBV15 and TRBJ1-3, with D tentatively TRBD1 (6 bases). Deletions cut 0 bases from V and 0 bases from J, with 9 bases between. Germline lookup yields CDR1 LNHNV and CDR2 YYDKDF (reference sequence). This CDR3 region has 16 residues. The CDR3 nucleotides are TGTGCCACCAGCAGAGACCAGGGGTTCTCTGGAAACACCATATATTTT. It encodes CATSRDQGFSGNTIYF.

A few counts support this clonotype. V usage is TRBV28 and J usage is TRBJ2-6, with D perhaps TRBD2 (6 bases). Germline V gene lookup returns CDR1 MDHEN and CDR2 SYDVKM. V was clipped by 5 bases and J by 0 bases, with 17 bases between them. CDR3 length equals 18 residues. The CDR3 reads CASSRTPGASSGANVLTF. The CDR3 bases are TGTGCCAGCAGTCGCACCCCGGGAGCCAGCTCTGGGGCCAACGTCCTGACTTTC. Full variable domain (remainder filled in from reference TRBV28 and TRBJ2-6): DVKVTQSSRYLVKRTGEKVFLECVQDMDHENMFWYRQDPGLGLRLIYFSYDVKMKEKGDIPEGYSVSREKKERFSLILESASTNQTSMYLCASSRTPGASSGANVLTFGAGSRLTVL.

Concerning this clonotype: This may come from a read error, since a much larger clone is one base off. The gene calls are TRBV7-6 and TRBJ2-5; 8 bases agree with TRBD1. CDR3 length: 16 amino acids. Germline V gene sequence: CDR1 SGHVS, CDR2 FNYEAQ. CDR3 sequence (DNA): TGTGTCAGCAGCTTCGAGGGACAGGACATCGGAGAGACCCAGTACTTC. It is translated as CVSSFEGQDIGETQYF. The full variable domain, completed using reference TRBV7-6 and TRBJ2-5, is GAGVSQSPRYKVTKRGQDVALRCDPISGHVSLYWYRQALGQGPEFLTYFNYEAQQDKSGLPNDRFSAERPEGSISTLTIQRTEQRDSAMYRCVSSFEGQDIGETQYFGPGTRLLVL.

This clonotype was observed a handful of times. The V call is TRBV20-1, the J call TRBJ2-2, with TRBD1 as a possible D gene (6 bases). Germline values: CDR1 DFQATT, CDR2 SNEGSKA (reference sequence). The length of the CDR3 is 13 residues. Trimming pared 6 bases from V and 7 bases from J, leaving 15 bases between. The CDR3 here is CSAPYRVSGELFF. The CDR3 nucleotides are TGCAGTGCCCCATACAGGGTCAGCGGGGAGCTGTTTTTT.

In this sample, this clonotype turned up many times. The rearrangement joins TRBV4-1 to TRBJ2-3; D might be TRBD1 (6 bases). The CDR3 spans 17 residues. Per the germline V gene, CDR1 is MGHRA and CDR2 is YSYEKL. Trimming removed 2 bases at V and 2 bases at J, with 17 bases between. CDR3 protein: CASSQPLRGRDTDTQYF. As DNA, the CDR3 is TGCGCCAGCAGCCAACCACTCAGGGGAAGGGACACAGATACGCAGTATTTT.

In this sample, this clonotype turned up a few times. This chain uses TRBV6-1 with TRBJ2-7, with D possibly being TRBD1 (6 bases). V gave up 10 bases and J gave up 2 bases, with 15 bases separating them. CDR3 length equals 13 residues. The germline V gene encodes CDR1 MNHNS and CDR2 SASEGT. The CDR3 spells CAIDRSPTYEQYV. CDR3 in DNA: TGTGCCATCGACAGGTCACCTACCTACGAGCAGTACGTC.

The rearrangement joins TRBV29-1 to TRBJ2-7, with D possibly matching TRBD1 (7 bases). The CDR3 loop spans 13 amino acids. The germline V gene has CDR1 SQVTM and CDR2 ANQGSEA. Trimming pared 7 bases from V and 2 bases from J, leaving 15 bases between. CDR3 nucleotide sequence: TGCAGCGAGGAGGGACAGCCCGCCTACGAGCAGTACGTC. It codes for CSEEGQPAYEQYV.

This clonotype was counted many times. This chain links TRBV7-9 with TRBJ2-7; a possible D gene is TRBD1 (6 bases). V dropped 0 bases and J dropped 3 bases, with 12 bases sitting between them. The CDR3 extends over 15 amino acids. Germline CDR1 SEHNR, CDR2 FQNEAQ (reference sequence). CDR3 sequence: CASSLASRGSYEQYF. The CDR3 nucleotides read TGTGCCAGCAGCTTAGCATCCAGGGGAAGCTACGAGCAGTACTTC.